The sequence of this T cell receptor (beta chain) was determined in a study of beta chain features in type 1 diabetes. Expressed TCRB transcripts were sequenced, since all the RNA that had been isolated was reverse transcribed. Repertoires were generated with immunoSEQ multiplex PCR, while TCRdb's copy carries only in-frame clones and drops some. The sample holds 900,000 or so clones; 15% to 20% are singletons and the top ten take about 0.025%. Cells sorted by CD45RO/CCR7/CD25/CD127/CD95/CD27 comprised CD4+ naive, central memory, regulatory and stem cell-like memory cells. CDR1 and CDR2 from the germline V gene are SQVTM and ANQGSEA. This CDR3 comprises 14 residues. V lost 2 bases and J lost 4, with 14 bases in between.

V and J are TRBV29-1 and TRBJ1-1, with D perhaps TRBD1 (6 bases). The specimen sequenced was naive CD4+ T cells from blood. The sequence derives from a woman aged 18 to 35 in good health. The CDR3 loop reads CSVEPTGFATEAFF. CDR3 DNA: TGCAGCGTTGAACCCACAGGGTTTGCCACTGAAGCTTTCTTT. Full variable domain (remainder filled in from reference TRBV29-1 and TRBJ1-1): SAVISQKPSRDICQRGTSLTIQCQVDSQVTMMFWYRQQPGQSLTLIATANQGSEATYESGFVIDKFPISRPNLTFSTLTVSNMSPEDSSIYLCSVEPTGFATEAFFGQGTRLTVV.